This T cell receptor (beta chain) was sequenced for a study of spatial heterogeneity in lung cancer. On the study more broadly: Detected beta-chain sequences consistently exceeded alpha-chain sequences.

Concerning this clonotype: What it recognizes is unknown.

Findings of the study overall: Tumor TCRs that were ubiquitous and expanded showed up in blood more at resection than follow-up.

Stated time point: sample taken at primary tumor resection. The study sequenced unsorted whole RNA from tumor, nontumor lung or frozen PBMC. Germline V gene data show CDR1 as SEHNR and CDR2 as FQNEAQ (reference sequence). CDR3 length: 18 amino acids. Germline trimming cut 4 bases from V and 0 bases from J; bases unmatched to any gene: 7. TCRdb reprocessed the 5' RACE reads via MiXCR and lists one record per CDR3 protein. Among tens of thousands of distinct CDR3 sequences listed, roughly 15% were seen once. This TCR was recovered from a male donor with early-stage non-small cell lung cancer. The chain is built from TRBV7-9 and TRBJ2-6; TRBD1 matches 9 bases. The sample here was PBMCs, taken at surgery. CDR3 coding DNA: TGTGCCAGCAGCTCCACCGGGACAGGGTCCTCTGGGGCCAACGTCCTGACTTTC. Protein sequence: CASSSTGTGSSGANVLTF.